This TCR beta chain comes out of a study of tumor T cells in aggressive B-cell lymphoma. Libraries were prepared by immunoSEQ multiplex PCR; TCRdb keeps only in-frame clonotypes and omits some of them. The data contain some 2,000 clones, roughly 87% of them singletons. The CDR3 consists of 15 residues. Per the germline V gene, CDR1 is SGHTA and CDR2 is FQGNSA. V lost 2 bases, J lost 6 bases, and 17 bases lay in between. The sample taken for sequencing was tumor tissue. The origin of this receptor is an adult with diffuse large B cell lymphoma. The chain has TRBV7-2 and TRBJ2-7; the D gene is possibly TRBD2 (5 bases). The chain's CDR3 is CASSLSGGTRGEQYF. CDR3 in DNA: TGTGCCAGCAGCTTAAGTGGAGGAACCCGTGGCGAGCAGTACTTC.